These 27 T cell receptor beta chains originate from one sample sequenced in a study of identical twins. TCRdb used MiXCR to reprocess the 5' RACE reads, holding one entry per CDR3 protein. The sample has 500,000 to 650,000 distinct CDR3 sequences, roughly 7.2% seen once. The sample was also linked to a second study, of yellow fever vaccine responses in identical twins.

The specimen sequenced was PBMCs. These receptors were collected from a woman aged 18-29 years in good health.

In this sample, this clonotype turned up a few times. This rearrangement joins TRBV28 to TRBJ2-7; no clear D. Germline loops: CDR1 MDHEN, CDR2 SYDVKM. The CDR3 is 13 residues long. The V end lost 3 bases, the J end lost 3 bases, and 9 bases lay between the germline ends. The CDR3 region is CASSFSTLYEQYF. The CDR3 nucleotides are TGTGCCAGCAGTTTCTCCACCCTCTACGAGCAGTACTTC.

The chain combines TRBV28 with TRBJ1-5; D call uncertain. In germline, CDR1 is MDHEN, CDR2 SYDVKM. The germline V and J ends were trimmed by 3 bases and 1 base, with 7 bases remaining between them. The CDR3 sequence is 14 residues long. The CDR3 nucleotides are TGTGCCAGCAGTTTCGTACAGAGCAATCAGCCCCAGCATTTT. Translation: CASSFVQSNQPQHF.

This clonotype was seen a handful of times. The chain couples TRBV24-1 to TRBJ2-3, with TRBD1 identical over 9 bases. Germline lookup yields CDR1 KGHDR and CDR2 SFDVKD. Unmatched junction bases numbered 3, after V lost 4 bases and J lost 2 bases. CDR3 length: 15 amino acids. The DNA of the CDR3 is TGTGCCACCAGTGACTGGACAGGGGACACAGATACGCAGTATTTT. Protein sequence: CATSDWTGDTDTQYF.

In its sample, this clonotype was seen a few times. The chain joins TRBV5-1 to TRBJ2-5; a weak D match, TRBD2 (6 bases). Germline V gives CDR1 SGHRS, CDR2 YFSETQ. The CDR3 totals 16 residues. Deletions cut 4 bases from V and 4 bases from J, with 20 bases between. CDR3 sequence reads: CASSPTGTPGAETQYF. CDR3 coding DNA: TGCGCCAGCAGCCCAACGGGGACTCCGGGAGCAGAGACCCAGTACTTC.

The genes are TRBV5-1 and TRBJ1-6; 8 bases align to TRBD1. Germline assignment: CDR1 SGHRS and CDR2 YFSETQ. The V gene end was trimmed by 3 bases and the J gene end by 11 bases; junction bases not matched to a gene: 10. The CDR3 has 15 amino acids. CDR3 DNA sequence: TGCGCCAGCAGCTCTGAAGGGACAGGCGAAACACCCCTCCACTTT. This gives the protein CASSSEGTGETPLHF.

This clonotype was recorded many times. The chain couples TRBV20-1 to TRBJ1-1; weak D call: TRBD1 (5 bases). The CDR3 runs to 16 residues. Germline CDR1 reads DFQATT; CDR2 reads SNEGSKA (reference sequence). Trimming took 1 base from V and 5 from J, leaving 20 bases between them. CDR3 nucleotides: TGCAGTGCTAGAGGGGTTGGGGGTCGGGAATGGACTGAAGCTTTCTTT. Amino acid sequence: CSARGVGGREWTEAFF.

This clonotype was seen a few times. The chain carries TRBV10-3 and TRBJ2-3, with 10 bases identical to TRBD1. With 5 bases clipped from V and 5 bases from J, the junction kept 10 bases outside the gene matches. This CDR3 has 16 amino acids. Germline CDR1 ENHRY, CDR2 SYGVKD. The CDR3 protein is CAISFTGTGAEDTQYF. For the CDR3, the DNA is TGTGCCATCAGTTTTACCGGGACAGGGGCGGAAGATACGCAGTATTTT.

This chain uses TRBV25-1 with TRBJ1-1; 9 nucleotides agree with TRBD1. V trimming: 2 bases; J trimming: 4 bases; junction bases outside the gene matches: 2. The length of the CDR3 is 14 residues. From germline, CDR1 is MGHDK and CDR2 SYGVNS. CDR3 residues: CASSEGQGFTEAFF. In DNA form, the CDR3 reads TGTGCCAGCAGTGAAGGACAGGGGTTCACTGAAGCTTTCTTT.

This sequence joins TRBV7-6 and TRBJ2-1, with 9 positions matching TRBD2. Germline CDR1 and CDR2: SGHVS and FNYEAQ. The CDR3 runs to 15 residues. Trimming took 5 bases from V and 3 from J; bases not matched to a gene: 5. The CDR3 bases are TGTGCCAGCAGCGCGGGGGGGGCTAACTACAATGAGCAGTTCTTC. Its protein is CASSAGGANYNEQFF.

V usage is TRBV6-1 and J usage is TRBJ2-2, with 7 nucleotides matching TRBD1. J was trimmed by 1 base and V by 7 bases; bases with no gene match: 9. Germline V gene sequence: CDR1 MNHNS, CDR2 SASEGT. The CDR3 totals 16 residues. The CDR3 is CASKQYGTVNTGELFF. DNA of the CDR3: TGTGCCAGCAAGCAGTACGGGACAGTGAACACCGGGGAGCTGTTTTTT.

The gene calls are TRBV11-2 and TRBJ1-1; 9 positions match TRBD1. In germline, CDR1 is SGHAT, CDR2 FQNNGV. This CDR3 is built from 15 residues. Trimming at V came to 1 base and at J to 8 bases, leaving 8 bases not matched to a gene. In DNA form, the CDR3 reads TGTGCCAGCAGCTTAGGGACAGGGGTTCGGGCCGAAGCTTTCTTT. Its translation is CASSLGTGVRAEAFF.

This clonotype has only a few counts. The rearrangement joins TRBV29-1 to TRBJ2-7; a weak D match, TRBD2 (6 bases). The germline V gene encodes CDR1 SQVTM and CDR2 ANQGSEA. V was cut by 7 bases and J by 4 bases, with 11 bases left in between. The CDR3 has 11 amino acids. The CDR3: CSADRGYEQYF. For the CDR3, the DNA is TGCAGCGCCGATCGGGGGTACGAGCAGTACTTC.

This clonotype showed up just a few times. The chain employs TRBV3-1 and TRBJ2-7; maybe TRBD2 (5 bases). The length of the CDR3 is 15 residues. Germline V lookup: CDR1 LGHDT, CDR2 YNNKEL (reference sequence). Trimming pared 1 base from V and 2 bases from J, leaving 12 bases between. The CDR3 bases are TGTGCCAGCAGCCAAGGCGTGACGGGAACCTACGAGCAGTACTTC. This codes for CASSQGVTGTYEQYF.

This clonotype was seen a handful of times. This chain links TRBV10-3 with TRBJ2-3; 7 bases map to TRBD1. The germline V gene has CDR1 ENHRY and CDR2 SYGVKD. J lost 6 bases, V lost 2 bases, and 8 bases had no gene match. The CDR3 extends over 15 amino acids. CDR3 in DNA: TGTGCCATCAGTGAGCCGACAGGGCGGTCGGATACGCAGTATTTT. Translating it yields CAISEPTGRSDTQYF.

V is TRBV7-2 and J is TRBJ2-3, with 10 bases matching TRBD2. This CDR3 region has 15 residues. Germline CDR1 reads SGHTA; CDR2 reads FQGNSA. J was trimmed by 6 bases and V by 4 bases; bases with no gene match: 7. CDR3: CASSSELAGPDTQYF. CDR3 DNA sequence: TGTGCCAGCAGCTCCGAACTAGCGGGGCCGGATACGCAGTATTTT.

This clonotype was detected many times. The rearrangement links TRBV2 to TRBJ1-5; D might be TRBD1 (5 bases). Germline V gives CDR1 SNHLY, CDR2 FYNNEI. The CDR3 covers 16 residues. V was cut by 6 bases and J by 3 bases, with 18 bases left in between. CDR3 sequence reads: CASSALSGATNQPQHF. CDR3 DNA sequence: TGTGCCAGCAGCGCCCTCTCCGGGGCCACCAATCAGCCCCAGCATTTT.

The rearrangement uses TRBV25-1 and TRBJ2-5, with 9 bases lining up with TRBD2. CDR1 MGHDK and CDR2 SYGVNS come from the germline V gene. V lost 4 bases and J lost 5; bases outside the gene matches: 8. The CDR3 sequence is 15 residues long. The CDR3 region is CASSATPSGTETQYF. DNA of the CDR3: TGTGCCAGCAGTGCAACCCCTAGCGGGACCGAGACCCAGTACTTC.

The sample holds a few counts of this clonotype. J is TRBJ2-3 and V is TRBV20-1, with 9 bases matching TRBD2. The CDR3 totals 16 residues. Germline V gene data show CDR1 as DFQATT and CDR2 as SNEGSKA (reference sequence). The ends lost 1 base at V and 0 bases at J; junction bases unmatched: 5. CDR3 loop: CSARVPSGTSTDTQYF. DNA of the CDR3: TGCAGTGCTAGAGTACCTAGCGGGACTAGCACAGATACGCAGTATTTT.

This clonotype was seen a few times. V gene TRBV20-1 combines with J gene TRBJ2-4; TRBD2 matches at 10 bases. Looked up from germline, CDR1 is DFQATT and CDR2 is SNEGSKA (reference sequence). Unmatched junction bases numbered 8, after V lost 1 base and J lost 8 bases. The CDR3 spans 15 residues. The CDR3, as DNA: TGCAGTGCTAGAGGAGGACTAGCGGAGCCCCACATTCAGTACTTC. The encoded protein is CSARGGLAEPHIQYF.

In this sample, this clonotype turned up a few times. This sequence joins TRBV20-1 and TRBJ2-2; 9 nucleotides align to TRBD2. V was pared by 4 bases and J by 9 bases, with 9 bases of the junction left unmatched. Germline V gene data show CDR1 as DFQATT and CDR2 as SNEGSKA (reference sequence). The CDR3 loop spans 14 amino acids. CDR3 loop: CSATDGLALRELFF. The CDR3 coding sequence is TGCAGTGCTACCGATGGACTAGCGCTCCGGGAGCTGTTTTTT.

This clonotype was counted many times. V is TRBV4-1 and J is TRBJ2-4, with D maybe TRBD1 (6 bases). From germline, CDR1 is MGHRA and CDR2 YSYEKL. Trimming took 2 bases from V and 0 from J, leaving 14 bases between them. The CDR3 covers 17 residues. The CDR3 DNA sequence: TGCGCCAGCAGCCAACCCAGGACAGAAGGAGCCAAAAACATTCAGTACTTC. Translated: CASSQPRTEGAKNIQYF.

The chain uses TRBV14 and TRBJ1-1, with a possible D match to TRBD1 (6 bases). The CDR3 spans 14 residues. Germline CDR1 and CDR2: SGHDN and FVKESK. Trimming pared 5 bases from V and 1 base from J, leaving 11 bases between. CDR3 DNA: TGTGCCAGCAGCTTCCGGACAGCGAACACTGAAGCTTTCTTT. It is translated as CASSFRTANTEAFF.

This sequence joins TRBV3-1 and TRBJ2-1; TRBD1 or TRBD2 may be the D gene (5 bases each). The length of the CDR3 is 16 residues. Germline CDR1 and CDR2: LGHDT and YNNKEL (reference sequence). The V end was cut by 0 bases, the J end by 15 bases, with 24 bases between. The CDR3 nucleotides read TGTGCCAGCAGCCAAGATAAATCTGGGTCCCGGGACCGATCGTTCTTC. It specifies CASSQDKSGSRDRSFF.

This clonotype has only a few counts. The chain joins TRBV12-3 or TRBV12-4 to TRBJ1-4; weak D call: TRBD1 (5 bases). The CDR3 sequence is 13 residues long. Deletions cut 5 bases from V and 4 bases from J, with 8 bases between. The CDR3 region is CASSVQVNEKLFF. DNA for the CDR3: TGTGCCAGCAGTGTACAGGTTAATGAAAAACTGTTTTTT.

This clonotype was counted many times. The chain recombines TRBV12-3 or TRBV12-4 with TRBJ2-1; perhaps D is TRBD1 or TRBD2 (5 bases each). The CDR3 length is 13 residues. V lost 6 bases to trimming and J lost 4 bases, with 10 bases between them. The CDR3 DNA follows: TGTGCCAGCAGCCGGGACCCGTACAATGAGCAGTTCTTC. This translates into CASSRDPYNEQFF.

This clonotype came up a few times. V and J are TRBV7-9 and TRBJ1-1; perhaps TRBD1 as D (6 bases). V shed 0 bases and J shed 5 bases, with 13 bases lying between them. The germline V gene encodes CDR1 SEHNR and CDR2 FQNEAQ (reference sequence). This CDR3 is 15 amino acids long. DNA for the CDR3: TGTGCCAGCAGCTTAGCTAACAGGGTCGGAACTGAAGCTTTCTTT. Amino acids: CASSLANRVGTEAFF.

The V and J genes are TRBV12-3 or TRBV12-4 and TRBJ2-1, with 11 positions matching TRBD2. V lost 3 bases, J lost 3 bases, and 19 bases stayed unmatched. The CDR3 contains 21 residues. The CDR3 spells CASSFEVRLAGLTLDYNEQFF. The CDR3 DNA follows: TGTGCCAGCAGTTTCGAAGTCCGACTAGCGGGGCTCACTTTAGACTACAATGAGCAGTTCTTC.